This T cell receptor (beta chain) stems from a study of identical twins. This clonotype was recorded a few times. Its antigen is undetermined. The trim removed 1 base at V and 4 bases at J, leaving 4 bases unmatched. CDR1 is SEHNR and CDR2 is FQNEAQ in the germline V gene (reference sequence). The CDR3 spans 16 residues. General study findings and limits: Findings depended on cross-sectional statistics rather than tracking the same donors.

All donors were healthy Caucasians. A universal primer site was created by template switching, with the cDNA bearing unique molecular identifiers. From the 5' RACE reads, TCRdb called clonotypes with MiXCR, one entry per CDR3 protein. The data hold over 550,000 distinct CDR3 sequences, with about 7.1% observed a single time. The same data also went into a second study, on yellow fever vaccine responses in identical twins.

The specimen was PBMCs. The TCR sequence derives from a woman between 18 and 29 years old in good health. The genes are TRBV7-9 and TRBJ2-1; 10 bases agree with TRBD2. DNA for the CDR3: TGTGCCAGCAGCTTAGTAGAGCGGGAGGGGTACAATGAGCAGTTCTTC. Protein sequence: CASSLVEREGYNEQFF.